Here is one T cell receptor (beta chain) with its context. Its matching antigen is unknown. With 1 base removed from V and 0 bases from J, the gap between germline ends came to 10 bases. Germline CDR1 and CDR2: SGHRS and YFSETQ. The CDR3 contains 16 residues. The data originate from a study of T cell responses to AZD1222 COVID-19 vaccine. TCRdb keeps only in-frame clones here, not all; method: immunoSEQ multiplex PCR. Counted here are 100,000 to 110,000 clones, about 89% occurring once; the ten biggest clones make up 4% to 4.5%. Study-wide points: A rise in Spike-specific TCR breadth and depth followed two AZD1222 doses. Nearly half of unique spike-specific TCRs reportedly avoided B.1.351 and B.1.1.7 mutated regions. Most donors were white British and more were female, and clonal diversity was possibly underestimated.

The source was peripheral blood, collected on day 0 of MenACWY control vaccination. The receptor comes from an adult in good health. The chain has TRBV5-1 and TRBJ1-4; D call uncertain. CDR3 loop: CASSLNVAATNEKLFF. The CDR3 nucleotides read TGCGCCAGCAGCTTGAATGTGGCCGCAACTAATGAAAAACTGTTTTTT.